These T cell receptor beta chains were read from a single sample in a study of shared clonotypes between healthy human individuals. Sequenced by immunoSEQ multiplex PCR; TCRdb stores in-frame clones only, minus some. The sample includes roughly 680,000 clones, over 55% of them seen just once. The sample consisted of memory CD4+ T cells sorted from blood. Receptors were obtained from a woman aged 25 to 45 in good health. Each CDR3 is given with its conserved first and last residue. D genes are given only for firm matches. Clone size is shown for a subset of rows, as once, few, many or a class of expanded clone.

J gene: TRBJ2-3
V gene: TRBV28
D gene: -
clone size: -
CDR3 protein: CASSSLDLAGTSTDTQYF
CDR3 DNA: TGTGCCAGCAGTTCCCTCGATCTCGCGGGTACTAGCACAGATACGCAGTATTTT

J gene: TRBJ2-1
V gene: TRBV19
D gene: -
clone size: few
CDR3 protein: CASSPYAAWEQFF
CDR3 DNA: TGTGCCAGTAGCCCTTATGCGGCTTGGGAGCAGTTCTTC

J gene: TRBJ2-1
V gene: TRBV7-7
D gene: TRBD2
clone size: -
CDR3 protein: CASSLRGGSSYNEQFF
CDR3 DNA: TGTGCCAGCAGCCTGAGGGGCGGGAGCTCCTACAATGAGCAGTTCTTC

J gene: TRBJ2-7
V gene: TRBV4-1
D gene: TRBD2
clone size: -
CDR3 protein: CASSQVVRREGRGEQYF
CDR3 DNA: TGCGCCAGCAGCCAAGTAGTCCGGCGGGAGGGCCGGGGCGAGCAGTACTTC

J gene: TRBJ2-7
V gene: TRBV6-4
D gene: -
clone size: -
CDR3 protein: CASMFPPSKVSYEQYF
CDR3 DNA: TGTGCCAGTATGTTCCCGCCCAGCAAGGTTTCCTACGAGCAGTACTTC

J gene: TRBJ2-7
V gene: TRBV28
D gene: TRBD2
clone size: -
CDR3 protein: CASSLFGRGSSTYEQYF
CDR3 DNA: TGTGCCAGCAGTTTATTCGGGAGGGGCAGTTCTACCTACGAGCAGTACTTC

J gene: TRBJ1-5
V gene: TRBV28
D gene: -
clone size: -
CDR3 protein: CASRTTRGNQPQHF
CDR3 DNA: TGTGCCAGCAGGACCACGAGGGGCAATCAGCCCCAGCATTTT

J gene: TRBJ2-5
V gene: TRBV27
D gene: TRBD2
clone size: -
CDR3 protein: CASSNNGLAVPLGETQYF
CDR3 DNA: TGTGCCAGCAGCAATAACGGGCTAGCGGTCCCTCTGGGGGAGACCCAGTACTTC

J gene: TRBJ1-2
V gene: TRBV10-3
D gene: -
clone size: -
CDR3 protein: CAISVEAGTRSNYGYTF
CDR3 DNA: TGTGCCATCAGTGTTGAGGCCGGGACAAGGTCTAACTATGGCTACACCTTC

J gene: TRBJ2-7
V gene: TRBV28
D gene: -
clone size: -
CDR3 protein: CASKHFYEQYF
CDR3 DNA: TGTGCCAGCAAACACTTCTACGAGCAGTACTTC

J gene: TRBJ2-7
V gene: TRBV5-1
D gene: TRBD1
clone size: -
CDR3 protein: CASSPRTGGGEQYF
CDR3 DNA: TGCGCCAGCAGCCCGAGGACAGGGGGAGGGGAGCAGTACTTC

J gene: TRBJ1-1
V gene: TRBV5-1
D gene: -
clone size: -
CDR3 protein: CASSQQFENTEAFF
CDR3 DNA: TGCGCCAGCAGCCAACAGTTTGAGAACACTGAAGCTTTCTTT

J gene: TRBJ2-7
V gene: TRBV28
D gene: TRBD1
clone size: -
CDR3 protein: CASSARGPDYEQYF
CDR3 DNA: TGTGCCAGCAGTGCAAGGGGGCCCGACTACGAGCAGTACTTC

J gene: TRBJ1-2
V gene: TRBV28
D gene: TRBD1
clone size: -
CDR3 protein: CASAHGQGPYGYTF
CDR3 DNA: TGTGCCAGCGCCCACGGACAGGGACCTTATGGCTACACCTTC

J gene: TRBJ2-1
V gene: TRBV5-1
D gene: -
clone size: many
CDR3 protein: CASSIEGGYNEQFF
CDR3 DNA: TGCGCCAGCAGCATCGAGGGAGGATACAATGAGCAGTTCTTC

J gene: TRBJ2-3
V gene: TRBV5-1
D gene: -
clone size: few
CDR3 protein: CASSWGTLTDTQYF
CDR3 DNA: TGCGCCAGCAGCTGGGGGACTCTCACAGATACGCAGTATTTT

J gene: TRBJ2-3
V gene: TRBV19
D gene: TRBD2
clone size: -
CDR3 protein: CASSDPSGRGADTQYF
CDR3 DNA: TGTGCCAGTAGTGATCCTAGCGGGAGAGGTGCAGATACGCAGTATTTT

J gene: TRBJ2-3
V gene: TRBV11-1
D gene: TRBD1
clone size: -
CDR3 protein: CASSLKIGTGGARDTQYF
CDR3 DNA: TGTGCCAGCAGCTTAAAGATAGGGACAGGGGGCGCGAGGGATACGCAGTATTTT

J gene: TRBJ2-3
V gene: TRBV7-9
D gene: -
clone size: -
CDR3 protein: CASSLSTTDTQYF
CDR3 DNA: TGTGCCAGCAGCTTATCCACGACAGATACGCAGTATTTT

J gene: TRBJ2-7
V gene: TRBV7-2
D gene: -
clone size: -
CDR3 protein: CASSFVVAVNSYEQYF
CDR3 DNA: TGTGCCAGCAGCTTTGTAGTAGCGGTAAACTCCTACGAGCAGTACTTC

J gene: TRBJ2-3
V gene: TRBV29-1
D gene: -
clone size: -
CDR3 protein: CSVVPGAWTDTQYF
CDR3 DNA: TGCAGCGTTGTACCAGGGGCGTGGACAGATACGCAGTATTTT

J gene: TRBJ2-7
V gene: TRBV6-5
D gene: -
clone size: -
CDR3 protein: CASSYSYGGHEQYF
CDR3 DNA: TGTGCCAGCAGTTACTCATACGGGGGACACGAGCAGTACTTC

J gene: TRBJ2-1
V gene: TRBV5-4
D gene: TRBD2
clone size: -
CDR3 protein: CACSLRETYEQFF
CDR3 DNA: TGTGCCTGTTCATTGCGGGAGACCTATGAGCAGTTCTTC

J gene: TRBJ2-7
V gene: TRBV7-7
D gene: -
clone size: -
CDR3 protein: CASSSAPGTHYEQYF
CDR3 DNA: TGTGCCAGCAGCTCAGCGCCGGGAACCCATTACGAGCAGTACTTC

J gene: TRBJ2-7
V gene: TRBV6-6
D gene: -
clone size: -
CDR3 protein: CASSYLGSYEQYF
CDR3 DNA: TGTGCCAGCAGTTATCTCGGCTCCTACGAGCAGTACTTC

J gene: TRBJ2-7
V gene: TRBV7-2
D gene: -
clone size: few
CDR3 protein: CASSLVVSPFSYEQYF
CDR3 DNA: TGTGCCAGCAGCTTAGTAGTCAGCCCGTTCTCCTACGAGCAGTACTTC

J gene: TRBJ2-2
V gene: TRBV14
D gene: -
clone size: -
CDR3 protein: CASSRTGELFF
CDR3 DNA: TGTGCCAGCAGCCGAACCGGGGAGCTGTTTTTT

J gene: TRBJ2-7
V gene: TRBV7-9
D gene: -
clone size: -
CDR3 protein: CASSLARGTFFRGQYF
CDR3 DNA: TGTGCCAGCAGCTTGGCCCGGGGGACTTTTTTTCGTGGGCAGTACTTC

J gene: TRBJ2-7
V gene: TRBV11-2
D gene: TRBD2
clone size: -
CDR3 protein: CASSTSVEQYF
CDR3 DNA: TGTGCCAGCAGCACTAGCGTCGAGCAGTACTTC

J gene: TRBJ2-4
V gene: TRBV28
D gene: -
clone size: once
CDR3 protein: CASSGRGVKNIQYF
CDR3 DNA: TGTGCCAGCAGCGGTCGTGGGGTCAAAAACATTCAGTACTTC

J gene: TRBJ2-2
V gene: TRBV7-7
D gene: TRBD1
clone size: -
CDR3 protein: CASSLTGATGELFF
CDR3 DNA: TGTGCCAGCAGCTTAACAGGGGCCACCGGGGAGCTGTTTTTT

J gene: TRBJ1-1
V gene: TRBV19
D gene: -
clone size: few
CDR3 protein: CASSIVGWEDTEAFF
CDR3 DNA: TGTGCCAGTAGTATAGTAGGGTGGGAGGACACTGAAGCTTTCTTT

J gene: TRBJ2-7
V gene: TRBV21-1
D gene: -
clone size: once
CDR3 protein: CASSKGWALGYF
CDR3 DNA: TGTGCCAGCAGCAAAGGGTGGGCCCTTGGGTACTTC

J gene: TRBJ2-2
V gene: TRBV6-6
D gene: TRBD2
clone size: -
CDR3 protein: CASIRRGDTGELFF
CDR3 DNA: TGTGCCAGCATACGGCGGGGGGACACCGGGGAGCTGTTTTTT

J gene: TRBJ2-5
V gene: TRBV7-9
D gene: -
clone size: -
CDR3 protein: CASSLPSAETQYF
CDR3 DNA: TGTGCCAGCAGCCTCCCTAGTGCAGAGACCCAGTACTTC

J gene: TRBJ2-3
V gene: TRBV18
D gene: -
clone size: -
CDR3 protein: CASSPLPTDTQYF
CDR3 DNA: TGTGCCAGCTCACCACTCCCTACAGATACGCAGTATTTT

J gene: TRBJ2-3
V gene: TRBV7-2
D gene: -
clone size: -
CDR3 protein: CASSSGGGGTDTQYF
CDR3 DNA: TGTGCCAGCAGCTCCGGGGGCGGGGGAACAGATACGCAGTATTTT

J gene: TRBJ1-3
V gene: TRBV19
D gene: TRBD1
clone size: -
CDR3 protein: CASNRGVLLGNTIYF
CDR3 DNA: TGTGCCAGTAACAGGGGGGTCCTTCTTGGAAACACCATATATTTT

J gene: TRBJ1-5
V gene: TRBV2
D gene: -
clone size: -
CDR3 protein: CASVRQEGLGQPQHF
CDR3 DNA: TGTGCCAGCGTAAGACAGGAGGGCCTCGGGCAGCCCCAGCATTTT

J gene: TRBJ2-3
V gene: TRBV9
D gene: -
clone size: -
CDR3 protein: CASSELTDTQYF
CDR3 DNA: TGTGCCAGCAGCGAACTCACAGATACGCAGTATTTT

J gene: TRBJ1-2
V gene: TRBV6-5
D gene: -
clone size: few
CDR3 protein: CASSLRTLGSYGYTF
CDR3 DNA: TGTGCCAGCAGTTTAAGGACCCTGGGAAGCTATGGCTACACCTTC

J gene: TRBJ1-5
V gene: TRBV28
D gene: -
clone size: -
CDR3 protein: CASSLPGYGNQPQHF
CDR3 DNA: TGTGCCAGCAGTTTGCCCGGTTACGGCAATCAGCCCCAGCATTTT

J gene: TRBJ2-1
V gene: TRBV7-9
D gene: -
clone size: -
CDR3 protein: CASSLDLSYNEQFF
CDR3 DNA: TGTGCCAGCAGCTTAGACTTGTCCTACAATGAGCAGTTCTTC

J gene: TRBJ1-1
V gene: TRBV7-9
D gene: TRBD1
clone size: -
CDR3 protein: CASSLEQGAIMNTEAFF
CDR3 DNA: TGTGCCAGCAGCTTAGAACAGGGGGCGATTATGAACACTGAAGCTTTCTTT

J gene: TRBJ1-1
V gene: TRBV6-6
D gene: -
clone size: -
CDR3 protein: CASSYLDGNTEAFF
CDR3 DNA: TGTGCCAGCAGTTATCTCGACGGGAACACTGAAGCTTTCTTT

J gene: TRBJ1-2
V gene: TRBV6-5
D gene: TRBD1
clone size: -
CDR3 protein: CASSTRDSFYGYTF
CDR3 DNA: TGTGCCAGCAGCACTCGGGACAGTTTCTATGGCTACACCTTC

J gene: TRBJ2-3
V gene: TRBV6-6
D gene: TRBD2
clone size: -
CDR3 protein: CASSYGRAGDTQYF
CDR3 DNA: TGTGCCAGCAGTTACGGGAGGGCCGGAGATACGCAGTATTTT

J gene: TRBJ1-5
V gene: TRBV19
D gene: -
clone size: -
CDR3 protein: CASSSPAGVGGNQPQHF
CDR3 DNA: TGTGCCAGTAGTTCCCCCGCAGGGGTTGGCGGCAATCAGCCCCAGCATTTT

J gene: TRBJ1-2
V gene: TRBV28
D gene: -
clone size: -
CDR3 protein: CASSSPGGPNYGYTF
CDR3 DNA: TGTGCCAGCAGTTCCCCGGGAGGCCCTAACTATGGCTACACCTTC

J gene: TRBJ2-7
V gene: TRBV28
D gene: TRBD1
clone size: -
CDR3 protein: CASSSQQGPYEQYF
CDR3 DNA: TGTGCCAGCAGTTCACAACAGGGGCCCTACGAGCAGTACTTC

J gene: TRBJ2-6
V gene: TRBV6-1
D gene: TRBD1
clone size: -
CDR3 protein: CASKDRDDGANVLTF
CDR3 DNA: TGTGCCAGCAAGGACAGGGACGACGGGGCCAACGTCCTGACTTTC

J gene: TRBJ2-3
V gene: TRBV7-3
D gene: -
clone size: -
CDR3 protein: CASSLWGRDTDTQYF
CDR3 DNA: TGTGCCAGCAGCTTATGGGGGCGGGACACAGATACGCAGTATTTT

J gene: TRBJ2-5
V gene: TRBV11-2
D gene: TRBD2
clone size: few
CDR3 protein: CASSTGTSGSRETQYF
CDR3 DNA: TGTGCCAGCAGCACGGGGACTAGCGGGAGTAGAGAGACCCAGTACTTC